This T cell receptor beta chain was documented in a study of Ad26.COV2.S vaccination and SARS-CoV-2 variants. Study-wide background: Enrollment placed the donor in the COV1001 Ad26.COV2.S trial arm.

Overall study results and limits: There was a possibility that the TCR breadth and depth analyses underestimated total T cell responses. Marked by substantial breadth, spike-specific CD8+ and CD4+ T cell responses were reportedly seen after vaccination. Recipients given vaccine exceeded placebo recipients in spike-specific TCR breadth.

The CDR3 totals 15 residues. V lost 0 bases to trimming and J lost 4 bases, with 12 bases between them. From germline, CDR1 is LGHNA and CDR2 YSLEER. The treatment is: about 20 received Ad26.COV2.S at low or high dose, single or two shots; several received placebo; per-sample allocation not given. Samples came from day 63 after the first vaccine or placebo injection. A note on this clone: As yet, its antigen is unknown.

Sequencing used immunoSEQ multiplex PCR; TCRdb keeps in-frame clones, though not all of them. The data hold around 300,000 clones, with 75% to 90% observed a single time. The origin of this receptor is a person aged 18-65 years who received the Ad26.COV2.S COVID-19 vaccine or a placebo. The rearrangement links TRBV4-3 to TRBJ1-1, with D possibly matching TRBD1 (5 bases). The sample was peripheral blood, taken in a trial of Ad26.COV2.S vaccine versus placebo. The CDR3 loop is CASSQDPSGATEAFF. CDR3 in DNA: TGCGCCAGCAGCCAAGATCCCTCCGGGGCCACTGAAGCTTTCTTT.